This is a list of T cell receptor beta chains from one sample in a study of response to subunit inactivated influenza vaccine. In TCRdb, the RT-PCR reads were re-called with MiXCR into one record per CDR3 protein. The sample yields approximately 700,000 distinct CDR3 sequences, less than 20% seen once. The sample here was PBMCs from blood, taken 11 to 12 days after vaccination. Receptors originate from a man aged 50 to 59 who received an inactivated influenza vaccine. Both conserved end residues are part of each CDR3. D genes are given only for firm matches. Clone sizes are given selectively: once, few, many, or a class where the clone is expanded.

>TRBJ1-1|NA|TRBD1|TRBV11-2
TGTGCCAGCAGCACCTGGACAGGGGGTGAAGCTTTCTTT
CASSTWTGGEAFF
>TRBJ1-1|NA|NA|TRBV28
TGTGCCAGCAGTTTCGGCCGGAGTTTCGCTGAAGCTTTCTTT
CASSFGRSFAEAFF
>TRBJ1-2|many|NA|TRBV4-2
TGTGCCAGCAGCCAATCTTTCCAGGGCTATGGCTACACCTTC
CASSQSFQGYGYTF
>TRBJ2-1|NA|NA|TRBV12-3/TRBV12-4
TGTGCCAGCAGTTCACGCTCCAATGAGCAGTTCTTC
CASSSRSNEQFF
>TRBJ1-1|NA|NA|TRBV6-2/TRBV6-3
TGTGCCAGCAGCCCCACCCCGGGGCTAGAAGCTTTCTTT
CASSPTPGLEAFF
>TRBJ2-1|NA|NA|TRBV5-1
TGCGCCAGCAGCCGGGGGAGGAACAATAATGAGCAGTTCTTC
CASSRGRNNNEQFF
>TRBJ1-1|few|NA|TRBV12-5
TGTGCTAGTGTCCAGAAGACTGAAGCTTTCTTT
CASVQKTEAFF
>TRBJ2-2|few|NA|TRBV6-6
TGTGCCAGCAGTTCAAGGGTGGCCGGGGAGCTGTTTTTT
CASSSRVAGELFF
>TRBJ2-1|once|NA|TRBV12-3/TRBV12-4
TGTGCCTGTAGCGTGGACTCCTACAATGAGCAGTTCTTC
CACSVDSYNEQFF
>TRBJ2-7|many|TRBD1|TRBV12-3/TRBV12-4
TGTGCCAGCAGTTGGGACAGACTCTCCTACGAGCAGTACTTC
CASSWDRLSYEQYF
>TRBJ1-1|NA|NA|TRBV29-1
TGCAGCGTTGGACAGGTTATCGATGAAGCTTTCTTT
CSVGQVIDEAFF
>TRBJ2-6|NA|NA|TRBV5-1
TGCGCCAGCAGTTACTCCCCGGTTGAAAGCTCTGGGGCCAACGTCCTGACTTTC
CASSYSPVESSGANVLTF
>TRBJ2-3|few|NA|TRBV5-1
TGCGCCAGCAGCACCGGGGCCGCGACAGATACGCAGTATTTT
CASSTGAATDTQYF
>TRBJ2-3|NA|TRBD2|TRBV7-2
TGTGCCAGCAGCTTAACATGGCGGGGGGGCAGAGATACGCAGTATTTT
CASSLTWRGGRDTQYF
>TRBJ1-3|many|TRBD1|TRBV28
TGTGCCAGCAGGTCTTCATTGTTTAGCCGGGACAGCATCCTCTCTGGAAACACCATATATTTT
CASRSSLFSRDSILSGNTIYF
>TRBJ2-1|many|NA|TRBV4-3
TGCGCCAGCAGTCAAACGACAACTAATGAGCAGTTCTTC
CASSQTTTNEQFF
>TRBJ2-7|once|TRBD2|TRBV28
TGTGCCAGCAGTCAGGGACTAGCGGGAATTTCCTACGAGCAGTACTTC
CASSQGLAGISYEQYF
>TRBJ2-3|NA|NA|TRBV20-1
TGCAGTGCTCCCGGTCTGTTTAGCACAGATACGCAGTATTTT
CSAPGLFSTDTQYF
>TRBJ2-6|NA|TRBD1|TRBV2
TGTGCCAGCAGTGAAGCGGAAGGGACAGGTTTTTATCGGGCCAACGTCCTGACTTTC
CASSEAEGTGFYRANVLTF
>TRBJ1-2|few|NA|TRBV12-3/TRBV12-4
TGTGCCAGCAGTTTTGGTTCCTATGGCTACACCTTC
CASSFGSYGYTF
>TRBJ2-7|once|NA|TRBV4-1
TGTGCCATGGGCCCCGGGCACCCCTACGAGCAGTACTTC
CAMGPGHPYEQYF
>TRBJ1-5|NA|NA|TRBV7-2
TGTGCCAGCAGCTTGCAATCCGATCAGCCCCAGCATTTT
CASSLQSDQPQHF